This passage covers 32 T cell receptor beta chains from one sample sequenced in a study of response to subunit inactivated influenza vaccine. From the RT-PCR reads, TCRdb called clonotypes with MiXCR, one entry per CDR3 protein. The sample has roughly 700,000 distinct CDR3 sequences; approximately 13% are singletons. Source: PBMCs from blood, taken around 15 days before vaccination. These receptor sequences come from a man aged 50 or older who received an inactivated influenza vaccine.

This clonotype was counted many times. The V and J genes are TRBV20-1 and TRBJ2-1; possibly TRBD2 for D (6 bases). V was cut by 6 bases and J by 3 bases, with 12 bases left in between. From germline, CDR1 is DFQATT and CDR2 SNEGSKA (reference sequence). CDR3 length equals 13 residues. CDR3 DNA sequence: TGCAGTGCGGCTCGGGAGTACTACAATGAGCAGTTCTTC. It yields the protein CSAAREYYNEQFF.

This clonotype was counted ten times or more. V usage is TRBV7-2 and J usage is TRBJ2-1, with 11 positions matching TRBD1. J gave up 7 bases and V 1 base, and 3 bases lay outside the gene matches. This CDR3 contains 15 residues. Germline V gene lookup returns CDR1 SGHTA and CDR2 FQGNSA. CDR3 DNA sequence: TGTGCCAGCAGCTTAGTCGGGACAGGGGGTAATGAGCAGTTCTTC. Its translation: CASSLVGTGGNEQFF.

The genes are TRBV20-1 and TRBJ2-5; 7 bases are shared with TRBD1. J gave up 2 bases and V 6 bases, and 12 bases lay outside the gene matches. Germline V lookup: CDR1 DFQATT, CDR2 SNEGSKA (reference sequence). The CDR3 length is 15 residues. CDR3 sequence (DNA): TGCAGTGCCGGCCGAACCGGCAGGGGGCAAGAGACCCAGTACTTC. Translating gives CSAGRTGRGQETQYF.

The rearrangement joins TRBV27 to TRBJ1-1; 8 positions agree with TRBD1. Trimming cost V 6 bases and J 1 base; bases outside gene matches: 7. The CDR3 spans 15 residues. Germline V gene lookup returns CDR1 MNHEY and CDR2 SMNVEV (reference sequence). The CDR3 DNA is TGTGCCAGCAGCATCACAGGGGGTGGGAACACTGAAGCTTTCTTT. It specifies CASSITGGGNTEAFF.

The CDR3 protein is CASSSVPDTQYF. The CDR3 nucleotides read TGTGCCAGCAGCTCTGTCCCAGATACGCAGTATTTT. V gene TRBV6-2 or TRBV6-3 combines with J gene TRBJ2-3; D not resolved. Looked up from germline, CDR1 is MNHEY and CDR2 is SVGEGT. The CDR3 has 12 residues. Trimming cost V 6 bases and J 4 bases, with 8 bases left between them.

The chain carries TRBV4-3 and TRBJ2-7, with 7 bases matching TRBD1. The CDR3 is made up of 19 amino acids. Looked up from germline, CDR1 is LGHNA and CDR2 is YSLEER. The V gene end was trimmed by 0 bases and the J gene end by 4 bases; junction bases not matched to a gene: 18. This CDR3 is CASSQDRFGVVSGGYEQYF. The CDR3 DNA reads TGCGCCAGCAGCCAAGACCGTTTCGGGGTGGTGTCAGGGGGTTACGAGCAGTACTTC.

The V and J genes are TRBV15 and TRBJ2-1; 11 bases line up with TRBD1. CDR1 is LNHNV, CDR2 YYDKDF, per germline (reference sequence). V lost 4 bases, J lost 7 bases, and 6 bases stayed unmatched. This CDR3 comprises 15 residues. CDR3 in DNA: TGTGCCACCAGCACAGGACAGGGGGCGGCAAATGAGCAGTTCTTC. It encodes CATSTGQGAANEQFF.

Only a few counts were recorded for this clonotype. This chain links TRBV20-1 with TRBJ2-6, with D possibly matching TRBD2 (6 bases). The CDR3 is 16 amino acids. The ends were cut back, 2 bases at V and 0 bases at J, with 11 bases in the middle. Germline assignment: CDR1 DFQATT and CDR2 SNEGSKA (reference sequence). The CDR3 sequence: CSARISGPSGANVLTF. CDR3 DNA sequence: TGCAGTGCTAGAATTAGCGGACCCTCTGGGGCCAACGTCCTGACTTTC.

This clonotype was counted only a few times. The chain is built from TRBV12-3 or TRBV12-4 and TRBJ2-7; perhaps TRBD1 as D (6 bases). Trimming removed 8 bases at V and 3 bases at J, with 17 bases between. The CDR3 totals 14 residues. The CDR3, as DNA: TGTGCCAGCTCCAACAGGGTACCGAGCTACGAGCAGTACTTC. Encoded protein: CASSNRVPSYEQYF.

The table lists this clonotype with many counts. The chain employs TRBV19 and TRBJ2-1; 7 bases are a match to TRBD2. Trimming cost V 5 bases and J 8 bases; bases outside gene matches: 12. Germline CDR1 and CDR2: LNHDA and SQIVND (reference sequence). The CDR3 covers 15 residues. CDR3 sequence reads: CASSSPTTSPDEQFF. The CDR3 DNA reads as TGTGCCAGTAGTTCCCCGACGACTAGCCCGGATGAGCAGTTCTTC.

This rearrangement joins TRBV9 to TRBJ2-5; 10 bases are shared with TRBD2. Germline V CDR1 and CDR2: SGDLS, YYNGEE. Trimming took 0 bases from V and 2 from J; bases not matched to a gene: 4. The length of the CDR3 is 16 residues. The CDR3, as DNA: TGTGCCAGCAGCGTAGGGGCTAGCGGGGGACAAGAGACCCAGTACTTC. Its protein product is CASSVGASGGQETQYF.

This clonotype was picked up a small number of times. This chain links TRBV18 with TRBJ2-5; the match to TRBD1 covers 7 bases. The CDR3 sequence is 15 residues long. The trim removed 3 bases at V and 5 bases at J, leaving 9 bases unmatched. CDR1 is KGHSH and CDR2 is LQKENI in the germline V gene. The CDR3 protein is CASSPREGAGETQYF. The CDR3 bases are TGTGCCAGCTCACCTCGAGAGGGGGCCGGTGAGACCCAGTACTTC. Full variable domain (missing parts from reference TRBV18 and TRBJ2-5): NAGVMQNPRHLVRRRGQEARLRCSPMKGHSHVYWYRQLPEEGLKFMVYLQKENIIDESGMPKERFSAEFPKEGPSILRIQQVVRGDSAAYFCASSPREGAGETQYFGPGTRLLVL.

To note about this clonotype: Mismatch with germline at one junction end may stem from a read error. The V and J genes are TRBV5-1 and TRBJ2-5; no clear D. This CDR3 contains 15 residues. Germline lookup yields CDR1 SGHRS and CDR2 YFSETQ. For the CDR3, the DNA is TGCGCCAGCAGCTTGGCCAGGAAAATTCAAGAGACCAAGTACTTC. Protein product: CASSLARKIQETKYF.

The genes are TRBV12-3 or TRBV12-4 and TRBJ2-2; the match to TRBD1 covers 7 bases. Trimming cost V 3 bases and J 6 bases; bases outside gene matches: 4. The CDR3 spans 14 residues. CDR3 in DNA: TGTGCCAGCAGTTTCGTGCAGGGGGCCGGGGAGCTGTTTTTT. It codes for CASSFVQGAGELFF.

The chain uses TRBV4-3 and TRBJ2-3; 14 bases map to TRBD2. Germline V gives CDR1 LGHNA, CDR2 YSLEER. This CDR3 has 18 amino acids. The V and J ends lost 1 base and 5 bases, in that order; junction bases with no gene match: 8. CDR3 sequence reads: CASSQGLAGGLSGDTQYF. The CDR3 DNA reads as TGCGCCAGCAGCCAAGGACTAGCGGGGGGGCTTTCTGGAGATACGCAGTATTTT.

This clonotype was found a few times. The CDR3 spells CASRTVDTYEQYF. The CDR3 coding sequence is TGTGCCAGCCGTACGGTGGATACCTACGAGCAGTACTTC. V gene TRBV6-1 combines with J gene TRBJ2-7; D uncertain. The V and J ends lost 8 bases and 2 bases respectively, with 13 bases between them. This CDR3 has 13 amino acids. Germline values: CDR1 MNHNS, CDR2 SASEGT.

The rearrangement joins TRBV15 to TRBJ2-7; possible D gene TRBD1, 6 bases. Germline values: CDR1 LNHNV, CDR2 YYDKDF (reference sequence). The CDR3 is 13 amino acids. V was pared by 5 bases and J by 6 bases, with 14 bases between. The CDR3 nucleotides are TGTGCCACCAGCGAGGGGGTCGTAGGCGAGCAGTACTTC. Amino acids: CATSEGVVGEQYF. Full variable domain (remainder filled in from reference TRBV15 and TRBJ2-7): DAMVIQNPRYQVTQFGKPVTLSCSQTLNHNVMYWYQQKSSQAPKLLFHYYDKDFNNEADTPDNFQSRRPNTSFCFLDIRSPGLGDTAMYLCATSEGVVGEQYFGPGTRLTVT.

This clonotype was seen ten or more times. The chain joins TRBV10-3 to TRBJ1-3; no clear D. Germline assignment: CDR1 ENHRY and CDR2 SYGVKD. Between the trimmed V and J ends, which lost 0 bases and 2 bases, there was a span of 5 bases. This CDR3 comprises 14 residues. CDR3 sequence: CAISESSAGNTIYF. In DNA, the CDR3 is TGTGCCATCAGTGAGTCGAGCGCTGGAAACACCATATATTTT.

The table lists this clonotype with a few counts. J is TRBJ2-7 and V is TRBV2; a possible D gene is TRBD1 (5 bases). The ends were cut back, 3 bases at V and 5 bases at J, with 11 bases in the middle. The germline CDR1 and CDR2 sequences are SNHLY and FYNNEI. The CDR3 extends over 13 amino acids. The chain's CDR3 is CASSDQGFDEQYF. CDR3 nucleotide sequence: TGTGCCAGCAGTGATCAGGGATTCGACGAGCAGTACTTC.

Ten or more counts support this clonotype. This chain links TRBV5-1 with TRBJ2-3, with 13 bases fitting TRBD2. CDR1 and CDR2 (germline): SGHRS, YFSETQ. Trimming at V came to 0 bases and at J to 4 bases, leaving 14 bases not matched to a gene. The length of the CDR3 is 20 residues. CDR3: CASSLGTSGGTNRAADTQYF. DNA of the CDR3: TGCGCCAGCAGCTTGGGGACTAGCGGGGGCACCAACCGAGCGGCAGATACGCAGTATTTT.

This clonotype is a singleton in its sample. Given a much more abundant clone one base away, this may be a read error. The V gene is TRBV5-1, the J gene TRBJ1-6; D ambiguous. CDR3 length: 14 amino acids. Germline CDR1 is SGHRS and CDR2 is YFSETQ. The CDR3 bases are TGCGCCAGCAGCTTGGGACGAGGGCGGTCACTCCTCCACTTT. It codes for CASSLGRGRSLLHF.

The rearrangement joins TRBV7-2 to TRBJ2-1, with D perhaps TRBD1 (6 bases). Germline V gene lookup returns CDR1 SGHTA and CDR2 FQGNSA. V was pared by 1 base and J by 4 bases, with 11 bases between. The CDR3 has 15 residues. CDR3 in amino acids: CASSLGRGIYNEQFF. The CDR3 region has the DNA TGTGCCAGCAGCTTAGGCAGGGGAATTTACAATGAGCAGTTCTTC.

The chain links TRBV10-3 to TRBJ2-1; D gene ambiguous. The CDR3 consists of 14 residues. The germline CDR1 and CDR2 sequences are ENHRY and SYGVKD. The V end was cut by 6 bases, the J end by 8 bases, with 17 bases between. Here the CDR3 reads CAISQSGIGDEQFF. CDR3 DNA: TGTGCCATCAGCCAAAGTGGGATCGGCGATGAGCAGTTCTTC.

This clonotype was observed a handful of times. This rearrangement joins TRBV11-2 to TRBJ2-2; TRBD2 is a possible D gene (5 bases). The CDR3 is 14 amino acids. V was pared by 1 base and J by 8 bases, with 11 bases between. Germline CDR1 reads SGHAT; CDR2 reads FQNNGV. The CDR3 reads CASSLARRAGELFF. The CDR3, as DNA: TGTGCCAGCAGCTTAGCTCGGCGGGCTGGGGAGCTGTTTTTT.

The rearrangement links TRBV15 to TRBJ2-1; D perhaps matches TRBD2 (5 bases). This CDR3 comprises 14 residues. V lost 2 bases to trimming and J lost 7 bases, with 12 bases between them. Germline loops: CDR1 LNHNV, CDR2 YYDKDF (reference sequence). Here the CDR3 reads CATSRLPTGNEQFF. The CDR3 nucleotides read TGTGCCACCAGCAGACTACCTACGGGGAATGAGCAGTTCTTC.

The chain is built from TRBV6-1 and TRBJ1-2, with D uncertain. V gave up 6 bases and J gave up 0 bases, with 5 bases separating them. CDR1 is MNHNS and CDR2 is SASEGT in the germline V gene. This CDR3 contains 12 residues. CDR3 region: CASRASNYGYTF. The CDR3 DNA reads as TGTGCCAGCAGGGCATCTAACTATGGCTACACCTTC.

The CDR3 loop reads CASSPPYGASDTDTQYF. The CDR3 DNA sequence: TGTGCCAGCAGCCCCCCGTACGGGGCGTCTGACACAGATACGCAGTATTTT. This chain connects TRBV7-2 to TRBJ2-3; D may match TRBD1 or TRBD2 (5 bases each). V was pared by 5 bases and J by 2 bases, with 20 bases between. CDR1 and CDR2 from the germline V gene are SGHTA and FQGNSA. The CDR3 length is 17 residues.

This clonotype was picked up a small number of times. The CDR3 region is CASSKGGFEQFF. The DNA of the CDR3 is TGTGCCAGCAGTAAAGGGGGCTTCGAGCAGTTCTTC. This rearrangement joins TRBV7-9 to TRBJ2-1, with 7 bases matching TRBD1. The CDR3 sequence is 12 residues long. V lost 6 bases to trimming and J lost 10 bases; unmatched junction nucleotides: 6. Germline V gene sequence: CDR1 SEHNR, CDR2 FQNEAQ (reference sequence).

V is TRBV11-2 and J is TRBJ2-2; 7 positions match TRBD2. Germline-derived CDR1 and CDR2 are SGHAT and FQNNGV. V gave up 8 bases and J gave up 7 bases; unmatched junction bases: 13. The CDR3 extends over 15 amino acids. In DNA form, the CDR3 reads TGTGCCAGCCGCGGGAGAAGGTTGAACGTCGGGGAGCTGTTTTTT. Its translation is CASRGRRLNVGELFF.

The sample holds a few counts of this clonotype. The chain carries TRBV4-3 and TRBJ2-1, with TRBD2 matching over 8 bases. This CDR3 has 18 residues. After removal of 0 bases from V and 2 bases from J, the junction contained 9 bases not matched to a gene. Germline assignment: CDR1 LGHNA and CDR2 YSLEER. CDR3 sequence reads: CASSQDPGTSGAYNEQFF. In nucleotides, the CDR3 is TGCGCCAGCAGCCAAGATCCAGGGACTAGTGGCGCCTACAATGAGCAGTTCTTC.

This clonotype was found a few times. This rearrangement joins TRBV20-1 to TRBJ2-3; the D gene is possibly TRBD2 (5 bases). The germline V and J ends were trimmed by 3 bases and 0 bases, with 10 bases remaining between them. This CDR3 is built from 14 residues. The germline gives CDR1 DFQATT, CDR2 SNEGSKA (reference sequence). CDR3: CSASGETSTDTQYF. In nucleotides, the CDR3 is TGCAGTGCTAGCGGGGAGACTAGCACAGATACGCAGTATTTT.

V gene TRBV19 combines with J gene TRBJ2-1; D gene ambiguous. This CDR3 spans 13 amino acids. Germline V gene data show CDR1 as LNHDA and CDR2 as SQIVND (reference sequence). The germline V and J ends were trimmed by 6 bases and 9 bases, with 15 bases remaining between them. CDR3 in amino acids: CASRPDPTAEQFF. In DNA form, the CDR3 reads TGTGCCAGTAGGCCGGACCCCACCGCTGAGCAGTTCTTC.